A selection of T cell receptor beta chains follows, all from one sample in a study of blood T cell repertoires in COVID-19. TCRdb keeps only in-frame clones here, not all; method: immunoSEQ multiplex PCR. Of 150,000 to 200,000 clones in the sample, 70% to 85% were seen once. The sequencing input was PBMCs or T cells enriched from blood (not recorded which). The receptors originated from a woman aged 45-59 years who had recovered from COVID-19. Both conserved end residues are part of each CDR3. D genes are given only for firm matches. Only some rows state a clone size, as once, few, many or a class for expanded clones.

v_call,j_call,d_call,clone_size,cdr3_aa,cdr3_nt
TRBV27,TRBJ1-1,TRBD1,.,CASSSRGIRDTEAFF,TGTGCCAGCAGTTCCAGGGGGATAAGAGACACTGAAGCTTTCTTT
TRBV19,TRBJ1-2,.,.,CASSNGLYGYTF,TGTGCCAGTAGTAACGGGTTATATGGCTACACCTTC
TRBV4-2,TRBJ2-1,.,.,CASSPGSPGSYNEQFF,TGTGCCAGCAGCCCCGGGTCCCCGGGGTCCTACAATGAGCAGTTCTTC
TRBV7-2,TRBJ2-3,TRBD2,.,CASGTSRTDTQYF,TGTGCCAGCGGGACTAGTCGCACAGATACGCAGTATTTT
TRBV18,TRBJ2-5,.,.,CASSPPPRGEETQYF,TGTGCCAGCTCACCACCTCCCAGGGGTGAGGAGACCCAGTACTTC
TRBV5-1,TRBJ1-1,TRBD1,once,CASSLQGAITEAFF,TGCGCCAGCAGCTTACAGGGGGCGATCACTGAAGCTTTCTTT
TRBV28,TRBJ2-1,.,.,CASSFPVGRHYNEQFF,TGTGCCAGCAGTTTCCCCGTAGGGAGGCACTACAATGAGCAGTTCTTC
TRBV5-1,TRBJ2-5,TRBD2,.,CASSPSGRGPETQYF,TGCGCCAGCAGTCCCAGCGGGAGGGGTCCAGAGACCCAGTACTTC
TRBV7-8,TRBJ2-1,.,.,CAIPLRGRRDLLLGNEQFF,TGTGCCATTCCCCTCCGGGGGAGAAGGGACCTACTACTTGGAAATGAGCAGTTCTTC
TRBV5-1,TRBJ1-5,.,.,CASSPGGFNQPQHF,TGCGCCAGCAGCCCTGGAGGGTTCAATCAGCCCCAGCATTTT
TRBV2,TRBJ2-7,.,.,CASSEAPVYEQYF,TGTGCCAGCAGTGAAGCACCGGTCTACGAGCAGTACTTC
TRBV7-2,TRBJ1-2,.,once,CASSLRTGSRGVDGYTF,TGTGCCAGCAGCTTAAGGACTGGGTCCAGGGGCGTCGATGGCTACACCTTC
TRBV10-3,TRBJ1-1,TRBD1,.,CAISDRQGPVAEAFF,TGTGCCATCAGTGACCGACAGGGGCCGGTGGCTGAAGCTTTCTTT
TRBV28,TRBJ1-1,.,once,CASSPLGQNTEAFF,TGTGCCAGCAGCCCCCTCGGACAGAACACTGAAGCTTTCTTT
TRBV28,TRBJ2-7,.,few,CASSFGLARSYEQYF,TGTGCCAGCAGTTTTGGTCTAGCCAGGTCGTACGAGCAGTACTTC
TRBV11-1,TRBJ2-5,.,.,CASSSRVEETQYF,TGTGCCAGCAGCTCCAGGGTCGAGGAGACCCAGTACTTC
TRBV7-9,TRBJ1-4,TRBD1,few,CASSSTPGQPNEKLFF,TGTGCCAGCAGCTCAACCCCGGGACAGCCTAATGAAAAACTGTTTTTT
TRBV30,TRBJ1-6,TRBD1,.,CAWSVQGGGSPLHF,TGTGCCTGGAGTGTCCAGGGGGGAGGTTCACCCCTCCACTTT
TRBV7-9,TRBJ1-6,.,.,CASSFGSSYNSPLHF,TGTGCCAGCAGTTTTGGGAGCTCCTATAATTCACCCCTCCACTTT
TRBV28,TRBJ2-7,TRBD2,.,CASTSGLAGARYEQYF,TGTGCCAGCACTTCGGGACTAGCGGGAGCCAGATACGAGCAGTACTTC
TRBV6-5,TRBJ1-6,.,.,CASSYQTGLGSPLHF,TGTGCCAGCAGTTACCAAACAGGGTTAGGTTCACCCCTCCACTTT
TRBV28,TRBJ1-5,TRBD1,once,CASQGAGGNQPQHF,TGTGCCAGCCAGGGGGCAGGCGGCAATCAGCCCCAGCATTTT
TRBV5-1,TRBJ2-2,TRBD1,.,CASSLGGQGWTGELFF,TGCGCCAGCAGCTTGGGCGGACAGGGTTGGACCGGGGAGCTGTTTTTT
TRBV19,TRBJ2-1,.,.,CASSPDSSYNEQFF,TGTGCCAGTAGTCCGGACTCGTCCTACAATGAGCAGTTCTTC
TRBV19,TRBJ2-5,.,.,CASRSGTSSLETQYF,TGTGCCAGTAGGTCCGGGACATCATCATTAGAGACCCAGTACTTC
TRBV19,TRBJ2-1,TRBD2,.,CASKGLAGLGYDEQFF,TGTGCCAGTAAGGGACTAGCGGGCTTGGGCTACGATGAGCAGTTCTTC
TRBV10-3,TRBJ2-5,TRBD1,.,CAINPTGVRGTQYF,TGTGCCATCAACCCAACAGGGGTTCGTGGGACCCAGTACTTC
TRBV30,TRBJ1-1,.,.,CACCRGGNTEAFF,TGTGCCTGTTGTCGGGGAGGGAACACTGAAGCTTTCTTT
TRBV4-1,TRBJ2-3,.,.,CASRSGIQDTQYF,TGCGCCAGCAGGTCCGGGATCCAGGATACGCAGTATTTT
TRBV6-5,TRBJ1-2,TRBD1,.,CASSSYRTGDYGYTF,TGTGCCAGCAGTTCCTATCGGACAGGTGACTATGGCTACACCTTC
TRBV25-1,TRBJ1-4,.,.,CASQTGGAEKLFF,TGTGCCAGCCAGACAGGTGGGGCTGAAAAACTGTTTTTT
TRBV7-2,TRBJ1-1,TRBD1,.,CASSSRTGGTEAFF,TGTGCCAGCAGCTCTCGGACAGGGGGGACTGAAGCTTTCTTT
TRBV29-1,TRBJ2-2,TRBD1,.,CSAKFSGGHTGELFF,TGCAGCGCAAAATTCTCAGGGGGCCACACCGGGGAGCTGTTTTTT
TRBV3-1/TRBV3-2,TRBJ2-1,TRBD1,.,CASKSSGGTSRNEQFF,TGTGCCAGCAAGTCCTCAGGGGGCACGTCTAGGAATGAGCAGTTCTTC
TRBV5-1,TRBJ2-1,.,.,CASSFAGVHYNEQFF,TGCGCCAGCAGCTTCGCAGGGGTCCACTACAATGAGCAGTTCTTC
TRBV5-4,TRBJ2-1,.,.,CASSLQATYTNGNEQFF,TGTGCCAGCAGCCTACAGGCTACCTATACGAATGGGAATGAGCAGTTCTTC
TRBV6-2/TRBV6-3,TRBJ1-6,.,.,CASSYGQGVSPLHF,TGTGCCAGCAGTTACGGGCAGGGCGTTTCACCCCTCCACTTT